This is a list of T cell receptor beta chains from one sample in a study of blood T cell repertoires in COVID-19. Here immunoSEQ multiplex PCR was the method, and the copy in TCRdb shows in-frame clones only, minus some. The table lists about 230,000 clones, approximately 85% of them singletons. Sequencing was carried out using peripheral blood. Receptors originate from a man aged 45 to 65 with COVID-19, enrolled during active disease. CDR3s include the opening cysteine and the closing phenylalanine or tryptophan.

J: TRBJ2-3
V: TRBV24-1
CDR3: CATSGRGGPDTQYF

J: TRBJ2-2
V: TRBV7-9
CDR3: CASSTPGQWGGYTGELFF

J: TRBJ2-5
V: TRBV13
CDR3: CASSPIHGGGGRETQYF

J: TRBJ2-1
V: TRBV6-5
CDR3: CASSLGTGRWNEQFF

J: TRBJ2-3
V: TRBV9
CDR3: CASSGAERSTDTQYF

J: TRBJ2-5
V: TRBV19
CDR3: CASSPRLRDPQYF

J: TRBJ2-2
V: TRBV4-2
CDR3: CASSQDQGRSTGELFF

J: TRBJ2-3
V: TRBV7-2
CDR3: CASSSGQGTDTQYF

J: TRBJ2-1
V: TRBV19
CDR3: CATAGGAYNEQFF

J: TRBJ2-1
V: TRBV7-8
CDR3: CASRPGVQRGGFNEQFF

J: TRBJ2-1
V: TRBV19
CDR3: CASSIVPSGGPSEQFF

J: TRBJ2-7
V: TRBV7-2
CDR3: CASSFRQNRYEQYF

J: TRBJ1-5
V: TRBV3-1/TRBV3-2
CDR3: CASSQSSWGIPQPQHF

J: TRBJ1-5
V: TRBV30
CDR3: CAWATGVNQPQHF

J: TRBJ2-5
V: TRBV19
CDR3: CASGGLRETQYF

J: TRBJ1-2
V: TRBV5-1
CDR3: CASSSGQDVYGYTF

J: TRBJ2-5
V: TRBV5-5
CDR3: CASSLTGGIWETQYF

J: TRBJ2-2
V: TRBV5-6
CDR3: CASSTYTGELFF

J: TRBJ2-2
V: TRBV6-2/TRBV6-3
CDR3: CASSRGLAGTNTGELFF

J: TRBJ1-6
V: TRBV6-1
CDR3: CASSDGTGSSPLHF

J: TRBJ1-2
V: TRBV27
CDR3: CASSLSPGMGGYTF

J: TRBJ2-7
V: TRBV5-4
CDR3: CASSKSMAGGYEQYF

J: TRBJ2-3
V: TRBV30
CDR3: CAWSPGLDSTDTQYF

J: TRBJ2-7
V: TRBV7-2
CDR3: CASSLPQISYEQYF

J: TRBJ2-7
V: TRBV6-5
CDR3: CASVADSSYEQYF

J: TRBJ1-1
V: TRBV19
CDR3: CASRGQASEAFF

J: TRBJ2-1
V: TRBV4-1
CDR3: CASSTRGTSGGAGYNEQFF

J: TRBJ1-6
V: TRBV5-5
CDR3: CASSQEPTGSGYNSPLHF

J: TRBJ2-3
V: TRBV5-5
CDR3: CASSSLRGSGGGETDTQYF

J: TRBJ2-7
V: TRBV6-5
CDR3: CASSYRRTTPYEQYF

J: TRBJ1-6
V: TRBV5-1
CDR3: CASSLGQVTSPLHF

J: TRBJ2-2
V: TRBV11-3
CDR3: CASSPGRANTGELFF

J: TRBJ1-3
V: TRBV6-6
CDR3: CASSSRGTGAGNTIYF

J: TRBJ1-4
V: TRBV4-1
CDR3: CASSQEKGTGATNEKLFF

J: TRBJ2-5
V: TRBV6-2/TRBV6-3
CDR3: CASSPERTQYF

J: TRBJ1-2
V: TRBV9
CDR3: CASSVGRDSYGYTF

J: TRBJ2-7
V: TRBV6-4
CDR3: CASSDSKQGSEQYF

J: TRBJ1-5
V: TRBV6-5
CDR3: CASSNGTPFSGPQHF

J: TRBJ1-6
V: TRBV28
CDR3: CASSSIGVDSPLHF

J: TRBJ2-7
V: TRBV30
CDR3: CAWRVSSYEQYF

J: TRBJ1-3
V: TRBV6-5
CDR3: CASSYSDRSGNTIYF

J: TRBJ1-2
V: TRBV6-2/TRBV6-3
CDR3: CASSINTFYGYTF

J: TRBJ1-2
V: TRBV2
CDR3: CASVLEVDGYTF

J: TRBJ2-5
V: TRBV27
CDR3: CASRLQGASVWETQYF

J: TRBJ1-1
V: TRBV4-1
CDR3: CASSQGGLGNTEAFF

J: TRBJ2-7
V: TRBV19
CDR3: CASSILGGSYEQYF

J: TRBJ1-5
V: TRBV30
CDR3: CAWKKANQPQHF

J: TRBJ2-2
V: TRBV7-3
CDR3: CASSLWDRGTGELFF

J: TRBJ1-4
V: TRBV4-2
CDR3: CASSKAGWNEKLFF

J: TRBJ1-1
V: TRBV12-3/TRBV12-4
CDR3: CASRWDTNTEAFF

J: TRBJ2-5
V: TRBV24-1
CDR3: CATSDGTAVETQYF

J: TRBJ2-1
V: TRBV2
CDR3: CASRRSGLTNEQFF

J: TRBJ2-5
V: TRBV5-5
CDR3: CASSLANSPRGETQYF

J: TRBJ2-7
V: TRBV4-1
CDR3: CASSPPGLVEDEQYF

J: TRBJ2-7
V: TRBV5-1
CDR3: CASSLRQGMDEQYF

J: TRBJ1-5
V: TRBV18
CDR3: CASSYWDYRDSLMQPQHF

J: TRBJ2-1
V: TRBV4-3
CDR3: CASSQDFAGGMDEQFF

J: TRBJ1-5
V: TRBV27
CDR3: CASSPRQVGNQPQHF

J: TRBJ1-5
V: TRBV2
CDR3: CASSDNRFVNSNQPQHF